Detailed here is one T cell receptor (beta chain). The data were obtained in a study of OX40 agonist ivuxolimab in advanced cancers. Only in-frame clones appear in the TCRdb table, and some are missing; sequencing was by immunoSEQ multiplex PCR. In the table there are approximately 31,000 clones, roughly nine tenths of which are singletons. Between the trimmed V and J ends, which lost 1 base and 5 bases, there was a span of 15 bases. CDR1 and CDR2 (germline): SGHRS, YFSETQ. The CDR3 has 15 residues. This sequence was found in an adult with an advanced solid tumor such as melanoma, head and neck, liver or kidney cancer. The chain couples TRBV5-1 to TRBJ1-1; D is possibly TRBD1 (5 bases). The input for sequencing was CD4+ or CD8+ T cells sorted from blood, taken in a trial of the OX40 agonist ivuxolimab. The CDR3 reads CASSLRGRARTEAFF. The CDR3 bases are TGCGCCAGCAGCTTGAGGGGCAGGGCAAGAACTGAAGCTTTCTTT. Full variable domain (remainder filled in from reference TRBV5-1 and TRBJ1-1): KAGVTQTPRYLIKTRGQQVTLSCSPISGHRSVSWYQQTPGQGLQFLFEYFSETQRNKGNFPGRFSGRQFSNSRSEMNVSTLELGDSALYLCASSLRGRARTEAFFGQGTRLTVV.